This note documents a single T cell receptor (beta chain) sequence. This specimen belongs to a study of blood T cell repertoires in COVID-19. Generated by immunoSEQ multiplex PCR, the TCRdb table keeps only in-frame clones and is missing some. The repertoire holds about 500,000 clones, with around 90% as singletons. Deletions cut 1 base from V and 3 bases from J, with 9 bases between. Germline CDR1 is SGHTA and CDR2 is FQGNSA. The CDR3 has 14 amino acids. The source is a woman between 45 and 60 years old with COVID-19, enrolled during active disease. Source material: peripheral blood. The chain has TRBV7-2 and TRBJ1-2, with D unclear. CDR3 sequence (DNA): TGTGCCAGCAGCTTAGATTATACGGACTATGGCTACACCTTC. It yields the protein CASSLDYTDYGYTF.